What follows are 2 T cell receptor beta chains derived from one specimen sequenced in a study of a mutant IDH1 vaccine in newly diagnosed glioma. This sample's time point: week 47, end of study. A single vaccine dose contained 300 ug of mutant IDH1 20-mer peptide, and topical imiquimod was used with it. Their recognized antigens are unknown. The repertoire was sequenced with immunoSEQ multiplex PCR; TCRdb's copy has only in-frame clones and lacks some. Of approximately 84,000 clones in the sample, 81% are singletons; the top ten hold 5.2%. The sample in question was PBMCs, obtained from a glioma patient whose treatment included an IDH1 peptide vaccine. All receptors derive from a middle-aged man with glioma.

The rearrangement joins TRBV7-2 to TRBJ2-5; 7 bases are a match to TRBD2. V lost 7 bases and J lost 2; bases outside the gene matches: 10. This CDR3 is built from 15 residues. The V gene's germline CDR1 is SGHTA and CDR2 FQGNSA. The CDR3 protein is CASNPRGVRQETQYF. The CDR3 region has the DNA TGTGCCAGCAATCCCCGGGGGGTTCGTCAAGAGACCCAGTACTTC.

The chain employs TRBV7-2 and TRBJ2-3; the match to TRBD1 covers 8 bases. The J segment lost 7 bases and the V segment lost 4 bases, leaving 10 bases of the junction unmatched. The CDR3 contains 15 residues. Germline CDR1 and CDR2: SGHTA and FQGNSA. The CDR3 bases are TGTGCCAGCAGCTCCAGCCAGGGGGCTGTAAATACGCAGTATTTT. Its protein product is CASSSSQGAVNTQYF.